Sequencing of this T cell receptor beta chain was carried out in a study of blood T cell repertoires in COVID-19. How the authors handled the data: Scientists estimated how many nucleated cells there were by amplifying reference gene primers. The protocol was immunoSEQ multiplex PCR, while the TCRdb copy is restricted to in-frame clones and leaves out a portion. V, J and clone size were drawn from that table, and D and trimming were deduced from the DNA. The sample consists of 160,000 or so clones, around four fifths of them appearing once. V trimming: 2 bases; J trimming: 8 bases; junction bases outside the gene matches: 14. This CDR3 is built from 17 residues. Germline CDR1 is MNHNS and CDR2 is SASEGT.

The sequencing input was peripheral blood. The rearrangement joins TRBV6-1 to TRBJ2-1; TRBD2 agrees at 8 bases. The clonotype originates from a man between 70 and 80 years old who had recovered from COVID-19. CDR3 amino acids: CASSETPPAGASHEQFF. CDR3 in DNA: TGTGCCAGCAGTGAAACCCCCCCAGCGGGAGCGTCCCATGAGCAGTTCTTC.